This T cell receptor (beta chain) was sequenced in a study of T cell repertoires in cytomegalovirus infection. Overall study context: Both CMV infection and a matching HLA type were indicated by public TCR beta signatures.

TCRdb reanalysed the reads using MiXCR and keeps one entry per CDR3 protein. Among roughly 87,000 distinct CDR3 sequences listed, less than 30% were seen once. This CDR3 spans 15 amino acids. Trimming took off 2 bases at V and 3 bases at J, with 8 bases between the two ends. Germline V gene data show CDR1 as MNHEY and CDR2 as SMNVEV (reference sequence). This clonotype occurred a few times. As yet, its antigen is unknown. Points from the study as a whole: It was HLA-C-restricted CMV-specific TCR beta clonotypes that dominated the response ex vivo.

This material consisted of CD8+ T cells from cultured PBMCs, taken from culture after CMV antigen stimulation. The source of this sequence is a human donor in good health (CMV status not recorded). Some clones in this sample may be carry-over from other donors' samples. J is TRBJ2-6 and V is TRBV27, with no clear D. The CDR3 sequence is CASSLIQVGANVLTF. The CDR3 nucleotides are TGTGCCAGCAGTTTAATTCAGGTTGGGGCCAACGTCCTGACTTTC.